This TCR beta chain was observed in a study of T cells after yellow fever vaccination. MiXCR was run by TCRdb on the 5' RACE reads, yielding one entry per CDR3 protein. The profile shows a few hundred thousand distinct CDR3 sequences, about a sixth of them singletons. Deletions cut 5 bases from V and 6 bases from J, with 24 bases between. The V gene's germline CDR1 is MNHEY and CDR2 SVGEGT. This CDR3 region has 17 residues. This chain joins TRBV6-2 or TRBV6-3 and TRBJ2-3, with a weak D call TRBD2 (7 bases). The receptor comes from a man younger than 30 who received the YFV17D yellow fever vaccine. Specimen: PBMCs, collected 5 days after the first yellow fever vaccination. CDR3: CASSTPLGRGPTDTQYF. The DNA for the CDR3 is TGTGCCAGCAGTACCCCCCTAGGGCGGGGGCCTACGGATACGCAGTATTTT.